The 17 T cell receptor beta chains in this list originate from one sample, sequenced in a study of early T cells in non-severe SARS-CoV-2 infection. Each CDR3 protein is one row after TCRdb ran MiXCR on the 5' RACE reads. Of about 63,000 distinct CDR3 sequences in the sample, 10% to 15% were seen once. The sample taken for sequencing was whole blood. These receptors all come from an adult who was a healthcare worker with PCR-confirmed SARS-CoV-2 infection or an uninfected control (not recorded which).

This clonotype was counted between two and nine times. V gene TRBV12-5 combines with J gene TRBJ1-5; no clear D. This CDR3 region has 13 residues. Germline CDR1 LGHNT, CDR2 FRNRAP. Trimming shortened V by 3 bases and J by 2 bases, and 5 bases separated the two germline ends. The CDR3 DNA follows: TGTGCTAGTGGTTTCCGCGGCAATCAGCCCCAGCATTTT. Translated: CASGFRGNQPQHF.

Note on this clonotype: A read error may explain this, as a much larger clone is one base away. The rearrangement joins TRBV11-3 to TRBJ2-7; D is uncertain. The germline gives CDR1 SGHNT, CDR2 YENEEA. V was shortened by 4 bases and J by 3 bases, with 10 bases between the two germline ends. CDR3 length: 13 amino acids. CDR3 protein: CASSYRYGYEQYF. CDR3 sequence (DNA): TGTGCCAGCAGCTACCGGTACGGCTACGAGCAGTACTTC.

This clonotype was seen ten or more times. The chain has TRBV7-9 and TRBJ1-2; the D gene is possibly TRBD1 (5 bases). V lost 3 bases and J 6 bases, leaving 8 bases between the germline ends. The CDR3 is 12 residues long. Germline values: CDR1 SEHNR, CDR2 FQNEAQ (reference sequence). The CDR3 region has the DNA TGTGCCAGCAGCTTTGGGACCGATGGCTACACCTTC. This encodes CASSFGTDGYTF.

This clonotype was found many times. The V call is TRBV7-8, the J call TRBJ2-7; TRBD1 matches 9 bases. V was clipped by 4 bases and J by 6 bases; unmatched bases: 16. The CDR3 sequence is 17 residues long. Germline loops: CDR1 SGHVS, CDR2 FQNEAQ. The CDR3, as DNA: TGTGCCAGCAGCTCCCGGGGTCGGGGGACAGGGTCTTCCGAGCAGTACTTC. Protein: CASSSRGRGTGSSEQYF.

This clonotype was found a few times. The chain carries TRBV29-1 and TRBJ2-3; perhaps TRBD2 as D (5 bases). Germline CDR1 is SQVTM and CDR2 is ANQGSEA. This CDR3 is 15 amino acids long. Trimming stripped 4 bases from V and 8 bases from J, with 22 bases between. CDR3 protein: CSVGAPGLAEGTQYF. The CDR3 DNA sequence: TGCAGCGTTGGAGCCCCCGGGTTGGCTGAGGGTACGCAGTATTTT.

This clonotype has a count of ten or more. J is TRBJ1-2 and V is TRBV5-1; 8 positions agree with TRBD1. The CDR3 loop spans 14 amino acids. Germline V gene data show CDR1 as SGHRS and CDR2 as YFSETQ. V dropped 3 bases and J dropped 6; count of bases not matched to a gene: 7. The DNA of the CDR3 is TGCGCCAGCAGCTGGGGACAGGCTTCTGATGGCTACACCTTC. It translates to CASSWGQASDGYTF.

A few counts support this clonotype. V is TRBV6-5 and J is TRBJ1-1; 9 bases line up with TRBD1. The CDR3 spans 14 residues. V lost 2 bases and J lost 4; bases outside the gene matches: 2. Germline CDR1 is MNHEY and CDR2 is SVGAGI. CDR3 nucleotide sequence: TGTGCCAGCAGTTACGGGGACAGGGCCACTGAAGCTTTCTTT. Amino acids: CASSYGDRATEAFF.

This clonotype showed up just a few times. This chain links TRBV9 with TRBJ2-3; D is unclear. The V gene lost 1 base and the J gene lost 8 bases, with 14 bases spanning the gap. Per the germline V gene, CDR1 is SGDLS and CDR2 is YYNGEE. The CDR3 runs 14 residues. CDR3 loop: CASSVLSPLGTQYF. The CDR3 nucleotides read TGTGCCAGCAGCGTACTGTCCCCCTTGGGTACGCAGTATTTT. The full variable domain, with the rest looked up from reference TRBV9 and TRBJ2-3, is DSGVTQTPKHLITATGQRVTLRCSPRSGDLSVYWYQQSLDQGLQFLIQYYNGEERAKGNILERFSAQQFPDLHSELNLSSLELGDSALYFCASSVLSPLGTQYFGPGTRLTVL.

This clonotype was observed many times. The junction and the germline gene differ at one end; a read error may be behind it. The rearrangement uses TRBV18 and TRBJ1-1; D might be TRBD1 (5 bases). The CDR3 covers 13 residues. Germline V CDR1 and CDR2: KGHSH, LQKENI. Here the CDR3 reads CASSRREPLSSSF. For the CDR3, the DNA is TGTGCCAGCTCTCGCAGGGAGCCCCTCTCAAGTTCGTTT.

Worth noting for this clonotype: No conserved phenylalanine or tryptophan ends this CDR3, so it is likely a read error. This chain's CDR3 is CASSYSRTGYSNQPQHL. The CDR3 DNA is TGTGCCAGCAGTTACTCGCGGACGGGTTATAGCAATCAGCCCCAGCATCTT. The chain has TRBV6-6 and TRBJ1-5; no clear D gene. This CDR3 region has 17 residues. CDR1 is MNHNY, CDR2 SVGAGI, per germline (reference sequence). Trimming removed 0 bases from V and 0 bases from J, with 12 bases in between.

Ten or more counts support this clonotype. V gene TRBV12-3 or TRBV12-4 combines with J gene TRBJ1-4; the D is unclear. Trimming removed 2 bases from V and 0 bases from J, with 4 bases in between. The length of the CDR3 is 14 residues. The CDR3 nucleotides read TGTGCCAGCAGTTTACAGGCAACTAATGAAAAACTGTTTTTT. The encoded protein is CASSLQATNEKLFF.

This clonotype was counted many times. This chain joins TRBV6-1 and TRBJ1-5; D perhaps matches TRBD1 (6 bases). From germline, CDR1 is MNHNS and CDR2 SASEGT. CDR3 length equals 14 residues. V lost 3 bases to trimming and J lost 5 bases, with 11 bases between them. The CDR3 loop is CASSDRGSDQPQHF. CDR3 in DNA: TGTGCCAGCAGTGATAGGGGGTCGGATCAGCCCCAGCATTTT.

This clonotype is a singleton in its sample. The CDR3 nucleotides read TGTGCCAGCAGTCAAGGGATTGCGCGGGGCAATCAGCCCCAGCATTTT. Translation: CASSQGIARGNQPQHF. This rearrangement joins TRBV6-2 or TRBV6-3 to TRBJ1-5; no clear D gene. Trimming shortened V by 5 bases and J by 2 bases, and 16 bases separated the two germline ends. CDR1 is MNHEY, CDR2 SVGEGT, per germline. The CDR3 spans 16 residues.

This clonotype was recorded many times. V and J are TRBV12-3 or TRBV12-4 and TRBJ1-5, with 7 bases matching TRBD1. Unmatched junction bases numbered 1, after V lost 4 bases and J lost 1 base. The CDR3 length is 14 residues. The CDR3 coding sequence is TGTGCCAGCAGTTGGGGACAGAGCAATCAGCCCCAGCATTTT. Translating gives CASSWGQSNQPQHF.

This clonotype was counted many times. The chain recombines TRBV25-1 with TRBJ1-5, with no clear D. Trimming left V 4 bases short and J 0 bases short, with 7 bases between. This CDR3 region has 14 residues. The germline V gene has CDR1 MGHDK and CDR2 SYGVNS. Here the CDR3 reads CASSGPGSNQPQHF. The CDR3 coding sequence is TGTGCCAGCAGTGGACCGGGTAGCAATCAGCCCCAGCATTTT.

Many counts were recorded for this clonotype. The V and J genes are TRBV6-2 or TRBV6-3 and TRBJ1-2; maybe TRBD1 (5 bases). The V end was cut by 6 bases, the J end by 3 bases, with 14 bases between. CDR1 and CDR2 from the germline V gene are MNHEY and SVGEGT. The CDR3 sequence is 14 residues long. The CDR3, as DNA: TGTGCCAGCAGCCCCTGGCAGGGCCACTATGGCTACACCTTC. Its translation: CASSPWQGHYGYTF.

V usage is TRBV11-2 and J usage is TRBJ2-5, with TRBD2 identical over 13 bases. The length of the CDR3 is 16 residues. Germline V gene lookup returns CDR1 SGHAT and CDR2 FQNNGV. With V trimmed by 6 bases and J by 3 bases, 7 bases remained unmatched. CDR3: CASRPSGTSGEETQYF. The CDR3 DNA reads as TGTGCCAGCAGGCCCTCCGGGACTAGCGGGGAAGAGACCCAGTACTTC. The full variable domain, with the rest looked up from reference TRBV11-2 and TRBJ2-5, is EAGVAQSPRYKIIEKRQSVAFWCNPISGHATLYWYQQILGQGPKLLIQFQNNGVVDDSQLPKDRFSAERLKGVDSTLKIQPAKLEDSAVYLCASRPSGTSGEETQYFGPGTRLLVL.